This TCR beta chain was sequenced for a study of blood T cell repertoires in COVID-19. Study overall: Sites across the United States, Italy and Spain contributed samples from acute and convalescent COVID-19.

In the original workflow: The authors estimated nucleated cell counts from reference gene primer amplification. Measured with immunoSEQ multiplex PCR; TCRdb has only the in-frame clones, and not every one. V and J calls and clone size are given by that table; D and trimming were obtained from the DNA. The sample comprises 300,000 or so clones, roughly 86% of which are singletons, and roughly 2.9% rests with the top ten. Per the germline V gene, CDR1 is LGHNA and CDR2 is YNFKEQ. This CDR3 comprises 12 residues. The V end lost 0 bases, the J end lost 7 bases, and 6 bases lay between the germline ends. Participants were aged roughly 18 to 90 years from around 25 US areas. Within the 2 weeks before study entry, each person in the exposed group met a COVID-19 case.

Sequencing used PBMCs or T cells enriched from blood (not recorded which). The rearrangement links TRBV4-2 to TRBJ1-2; D is possibly TRBD1 (6 bases). This TCR derives from a woman aged 50 to 65 who had been exposed to COVID-19. The chain's CDR3 is CASSQETGGYTF. In nucleotides, the CDR3 is TGTGCCAGCAGCCAAGAGACAGGTGGCTACACCTTC.